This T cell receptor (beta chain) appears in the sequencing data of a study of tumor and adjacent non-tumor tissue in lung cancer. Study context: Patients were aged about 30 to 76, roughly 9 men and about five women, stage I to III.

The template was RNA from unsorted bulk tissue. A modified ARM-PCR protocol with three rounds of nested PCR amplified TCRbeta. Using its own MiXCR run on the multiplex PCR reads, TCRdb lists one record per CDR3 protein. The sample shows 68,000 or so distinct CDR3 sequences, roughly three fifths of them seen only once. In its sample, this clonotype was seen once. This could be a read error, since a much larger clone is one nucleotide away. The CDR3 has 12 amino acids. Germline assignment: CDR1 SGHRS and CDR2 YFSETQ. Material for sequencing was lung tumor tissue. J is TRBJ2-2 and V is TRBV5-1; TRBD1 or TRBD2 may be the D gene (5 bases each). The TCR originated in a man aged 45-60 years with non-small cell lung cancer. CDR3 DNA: TGCGCCAGCAGCACGGACACCGGGGAGCTGTCTTTT. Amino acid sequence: CASSTDTGELSF.